This T cell receptor (beta chain) was identified in a study of cytomegalovirus exposure and HLA in healthy donors. General study results and limits: Information on immune exposure was restricted to one variable (CMV serostatus). Follow-up analysis found HLA locus-dependent TCR association rates, highest for DRB1 and lowest for HLA-C. Specificity of a few CMV-associated chains for CMV antigens was verified in vitro. The later analysis indicated that the majority of CMV-associated TCR beta chains appeared HLA-restricted.

The PCR contained 60 Vbeta and 13 Jbeta primers. Clones were sequenced by immunoSEQ multiplex PCR, and TCRdb holds only the in-frame ones, with some missing. The table shows around 70,000 clones, with 70% to 80% occurring only once. V shed 4 bases, J shed 5 bases, and the junction held 8 bases outside the gene matches. Germline values: CDR1 SGHVS, CDR2 FQNEAQ. CDR3 length: 16 residues. About this clone itself: Its antigen remains unidentified.

The sequence derives from a girl under 18 in good health and CMV-seropositive. The rearrangement links TRBV7-8 to TRBJ2-5; TRBD2 matches 12 bases. The material sequenced was PBMCs. The CDR3 loop is CASSSTGLAGFETQYF. CDR3 bases: TGTGCCAGCAGCTCCACAGGACTAGCGGGATTCGAGACCCAGTACTTC.